This T cell receptor (beta chain) was identified during a study of radiation and T cells in renal cell carcinoma. Overall study context: Nephrectomy followed 15 Gy stereotactic body radiation by 4 weeks.

Documented time point: baseline pretreatment blood. Treatment reported: 15 Gy SBRT to primary tumor, nephrectomy 4 weeks later. Sequenced by immunoSEQ multiplex PCR; TCRdb stores in-frame clones only, minus some. The repertoire includes 110,000 to 150,000 clones, over 80% of them detected once, and roughly 25% sits in the top ten. The V segment lost 6 bases and the J segment 3 bases; nucleotides outside the gene matches: 12. CDR1 and CDR2 from the germline V gene are ENHRY and SYGVKD. CDR3 length equals 16 residues. Here the sequenced sample was blood, taken from a patient whose treatment included radiotherapy and nephrectomy. This TCR was sampled from a woman aged 50 to 60 with renal cell carcinoma. J is TRBJ1-1 and V is TRBV10-3, with 8 bases fitting TRBD1. CDR3: CAIRVSRQGIDTEAFF. DNA of the CDR3: TGTGCCATCAGGGTTAGTCGACAGGGGATCGACACTGAAGCTTTCTTT.